The clone carrying this T cell receptor (beta chain) showed up just a few times. Its specificity is unknown. Clinical symptoms, serum thyroxine and TRAb, thyroid ultrasound and orbital computed tomography together formed the diagnostic basis. PBMCs were obtained from 7.5 to 10 ml fresh peripheral blood. The entry originates in a study of T cells in Graves' hyperthyroidism and ophthalmopathy. General observations from the study: From stable hyperthyroidism, ophthalmopathy was set apart by a 13 V-J model.

RNA transcripts provided the source from which TCR beta CDR3 regions were amplified. The primer set for the first-round RT-PCR of the TCR CDR3 was HTBI. One entry per CDR3 protein results from TCRdb running MiXCR on the multiplex PCR reads. Of about 640,000 distinct CDR3 sequences in the sample, roughly 20% were seen once. V was cut by 0 bases and J by 2 bases, with 14 bases left in between. Germline-derived CDR1 and CDR2 are DFQATT and SNEGSKA (reference sequence). The CDR3 spans 16 residues. Sequenced sample: blood. V is TRBV20-1 and J is TRBJ1-5; D is undetermined. The sequence came from a man aged 25 to 40 with Graves' ophthalmopathy. CDR3 coding DNA: TGCAGTGCTAGAGAAAACAGTGGAGGAGGCAATCAGCCCCAGCATTTT. It translates to CSARENSGGGNQPQHF.